The rows below give T cell receptor beta chains drawn from one sample of a study of blood T cells in healthy people across ages. In TCRdb, the 5' RACE reads were re-called with MiXCR into one record per CDR3 protein. Of about 1,500,000 distinct CDR3 sequences in the sample, around 39% were seen once. Sequenced input: blood. The receptor set was obtained from a woman aged 18 to 35 in good health. Each CDR3 is given with its conserved first and last residue. The D gene is left open where the match is weak. The size entry is marked missing in some rows and otherwise reads once, few, many or a size class.

TRBD1 | . | TRBJ2-4 | TRBV6-5 | CASKGANKNIQYF | TGTGCCAGCAAGGGGGCTAACAAAAACATTCAGTACTTC
. | . | TRBJ1-1 | TRBV20-1 | CSARDDHTMNTEAFF | TGCAGTGCTAGAGATGACCATACGATGAACACTGAAGCTTTCTTT
. | . | TRBJ2-2 | TRBV27 | CASRRKYLGMYTGELFF | TGTGCCAGCCGAAGGAAATATCTCGGGATGTACACCGGGGAGCTGTTTTTT
. | . | TRBJ2-1 | TRBV2 | CAIEAVSYNEQFF | TGTGCCATAGAGGCCGTCTCCTACAATGAGCAGTTCTTC
TRBD1 | once | TRBJ2-5 | TRBV2 | CASSSPSDRVEETQYF | TGTGCCAGCAGTAGCCCCTCGGACAGGGTAGAAGAGACCCAGTACTTC
TRBD1 | once | TRBJ2-3 | TRBV10-1 | CASSESGQGGYTQYF | TGCGCCAGCAGTGAGTCGGGACAGGGCGGATACACGCAGTATTTT
. | . | TRBJ2-1 | TRBV20-1 | CSARDPDRLGVEQFF | TGCAGTGCTAGAGATCCAGACAGGCTAGGGGTCGAGCAGTTCTTC
TRBD1 | . | TRBJ2-7 | TRBV2 | CASGRGQGSYEQYF | TGTGCCAGCGGGAGGGGACAGGGATCCTACGAGCAGTACTTC
TRBD1 | . | TRBJ2-2 | TRBV6-5 | CASSYSMQGAGELFF | TGTGCCAGCAGTTACTCGATGCAGGGGGCCGGGGAGCTGTTTTTT
TRBD2 | . | TRBJ2-3 | TRBV15 | CATSSGGLAGGETQYF | TGTGCCACCAGCAGTGGGGGTCTAGCGGGAGGAGAGACGCAGTATTTT